This TCR beta chain comes out of a study of OX40 agonist ivuxolimab in advanced cancers. Study summary: Those enrolled were roughly 80% male, with a mean age of about 66 years and ages from about 20 to 90. Partial responses, seen in three patients, involved one hepatocellular carcinoma and two cutaneous melanomas.

The count of this clone is one. Other DNA sequences of this sample code for an identical CDR3. Repertoires were generated with immunoSEQ multiplex PCR, while TCRdb's copy carries only in-frame clones and drops some. The sample has roughly 25,000 clones, about three quarters seen once. Trimming stripped 3 bases from V and 6 bases from J, with 4 bases between. The germline V gene encodes CDR1 MDHEN and CDR2 SYDVKM. The CDR3 is made up of 11 amino acids. This chain links TRBV28 with TRBJ2-3; D is uncertain. The TCR was taken from an adult with an advanced solid tumor such as melanoma, head and neck, liver or kidney cancer. The sample in question was CD4+ or CD8+ T cells sorted from blood, obtained in a trial of the OX40 agonist ivuxolimab. CDR3 amino acids: CASSLIDTQYF. CDR3 nucleotides: TGTGCCAGCAGTTTGATTGATACGCAGTATTTT.